A selection of T cell receptor beta chains follows, all from one sample in a study of blood T cell repertoires in COVID-19. Only in-frame clones appear in the TCRdb table, and some are missing; sequencing was by immunoSEQ multiplex PCR. The table lists 250,000 to 350,000 clones, about nine tenths of them singletons. Sequencing was done on a sample of peripheral blood. These receptors came from a woman in her 30s with COVID-19, enrolled during active disease. Each CDR3 is given without its conserved first and last residue. The order of the fields is V gene, J gene, CDR3 protein.

v_call: TRBV7-6
j_call: TRBJ2-7
cdr3_aa: ASSLTLAGSEQY

v_call: TRBV7-8
j_call: TRBJ2-5
cdr3_aa: ASSLGTSQETQY

v_call: TRBV24-1
j_call: TRBJ1-5
cdr3_aa: ATSDTGTGGLLGPQH

v_call: TRBV9
j_call: TRBJ2-7
cdr3_aa: ASSPDRGNEQY

v_call: TRBV5-4
j_call: TRBJ2-1
cdr3_aa: ASSRSPGLAVDNEQF

v_call: TRBV5-6
j_call: TRBJ2-7
cdr3_aa: ASSLARVTYEQY

v_call: TRBV9
j_call: TRBJ2-3
cdr3_aa: ASSLSGQSTDTQY

v_call: TRBV30
j_call: TRBJ1-3
cdr3_aa: AWTTGGNTIY

v_call: TRBV5-8
j_call: TRBJ2-7
cdr3_aa: ASSLGEVGVPYEQY

v_call: TRBV7-2
j_call: TRBJ2-5
cdr3_aa: ASSLGIAGQETQY

v_call: TRBV6-5
j_call: TRBJ2-4
cdr3_aa: ASSRGRNKNIQY

v_call: TRBV2
j_call: TRBJ2-7
cdr3_aa: AGAGGRTSYEQY

v_call: TRBV7-2
j_call: TRBJ2-2
cdr3_aa: ASSFLPRHPGELF

v_call: TRBV6-6
j_call: TRBJ1-2
cdr3_aa: ASSAPPGGGYGYT

v_call: TRBV11-3
j_call: TRBJ1-1
cdr3_aa: ASSLGGRTEAF

v_call: TRBV7-2
j_call: TRBJ1-5
cdr3_aa: ATRVGNQPQH

v_call: TRBV7-9
j_call: TRBJ1-2
cdr3_aa: ASSYTGEAGYT

v_call: TRBV5-1
j_call: TRBJ2-5
cdr3_aa: ASSSGTSTGTQY

v_call: TRBV6-2/TRBV6-3
j_call: TRBJ1-5
cdr3_aa: ASSSLQGVHQPQH